The present T cell receptor beta chain was sequenced within a study of Graves' ophthalmopathy and Graves' hyperthyroidism. Study findings and constraints: Using 13 signatures, a model distinguished ophthalmopathy from stable hyperthyroidism, reaching about 90% sensitivity and 81.08% specificity. Most expanded thyroid clonotypes above 0.001 frequency also appeared in blood. Its predictions of ophthalmopathy progression gave the model 60% to 71% sensitivity and 72.22% specificity.

Beta-chain TCR CDR3 regions were amplified from RNA transcripts. RT-PCR in the first round used HTBI primers; a second-round multiplex PCR followed. Each CDR3 protein is one row after TCRdb ran MiXCR on the multiplex PCR reads. This sample has 1 million to 1.3 million distinct CDR3 sequences, with about two fifths found just once. As for this clonotype: What it binds is unknown.

Hyperthyroidism patients, all newly diagnosed, had under 2 months' duration and ages of 18 to 65. Per germline, CDR1 SGDLS and CDR2 YYNGEE. The J segment lost 5 bases and the V segment lost 5 bases, leaving 7 bases of the junction unmatched. The CDR3 consists of 14 residues. The sequenced material came from peripheral blood or thyroid tissue (not recorded which). This chain connects TRBV9 to TRBJ1-3, with 7 nucleotides matching TRBD1. The origin of this receptor is an adult man with Graves' hyperthyroidism. CDR3 sequence (DNA): TGTGCCAGCAGTGACCGGGACAGCCGAAACACCATATATTTT. Its protein is CASSDRDSRNTIYF.